These T cell receptor beta chains were read from a single sample in a study of cytomegalovirus exposure and HLA in healthy donors. Clones were read by immunoSEQ multiplex PCR, and TCRdb kept only the in-frame ones, dropping some. The sample records 160,000 or so clones, around 78% being singletons. Sample: PBMCs. The origin of the receptors is a woman between 40 and 55 years old in good health and CMV-seronegative. Each CDR3 is given with its conserved first and last residue. A D gene is named only where the DNA matches it firmly. Clone size is not always given. Where it is, it says once, few, many or a class for expanded clones.

cdr3_nt	cdr3_aa	d_call	j_call	v_call	clone_size
TGTGCCAGCAGCTCCAACAGGGGTCGGAATGAGCAGTTCTTC	CASSSNRGRNEQFF	TRBD1	TRBJ2-1	TRBV11-2	once
TGTGCCAGCAGAAGGGGACTAGCGTCTGGGTCCTACAATGAGCAGTTCTTC	CASRRGLASGSYNEQFF	TRBD2	TRBJ2-1	TRBV2	few
TGTGCCAGTAGTGTACCCTACAGGGGGCTTTCTGAAGCTTTCTTT	CASSVPYRGLSEAFF	TRBD1	TRBJ1-1	TRBV19	NA
TGTGCCAGCAGTTACCCTACCTCTCACGAGCAGTACTTC	CASSYPTSHEQYF	NA	TRBJ2-7	TRBV6-5	NA
TGTGCCAGCAGCGTAGGGTCAGGGGGCTACGAGCAGTACTTC	CASSVGSGGYEQYF	TRBD1	TRBJ2-7	TRBV9	NA
TGTGCCAGCAGCCAAGTTGGGCAGATTAATGAAAAACTGTTTTTT	CASSQVGQINEKLFF	NA	TRBJ1-4	TRBV14	NA
TGTGCCAGCGAGGCCTCAGGGTCCGATGAAAAACTGTTTTTT	CASEASGSDEKLFF	NA	TRBJ1-4	TRBV28	NA
TGTGCCATCAGTGAGAAGGGGGCGCATGGCTACACCTTC	CAISEKGAHGYTF	TRBD1	TRBJ1-2	TRBV10-3	NA
TGTGCCAGCAGCCGACACGGGAGGCCTGAGCAGTTCTTC	CASSRHGRPEQFF	TRBD2	TRBJ2-1	TRBV7-9	NA
TGTGCCAGCGAGCTCGAGCAGGGTGATTCCTACGAGCAGTACTTC	CASELEQGDSYEQYF	NA	TRBJ2-7	TRBV6-5	NA
TGTGCCAGCAGAGCACAGGGTCGTGATGAAAAACTGTTTTTT	CASRAQGRDEKLFF	NA	TRBJ1-4	TRBV6-6	NA
TGTGCCAGCCACTTGGGGGGGAGAGGGGGATTCCCTAAGAGCTCCTACGAGCAGTACTTC	CASHLGGRGGFPKSSYEQYF	NA	TRBJ2-7	TRBV27	NA
TGTGCCAGCAGTTTGGGACAGGGACATTTCTACGAGCAGTACTTC	CASSLGQGHFYEQYF	TRBD1	TRBJ2-7	TRBV11-2	NA
TGTGCCAGCTCACCACGTTTGGGACAGGCCAGATACGAGCAGTACTTC	CASSPRLGQARYEQYF	TRBD1	TRBJ2-7	TRBV18	few
TGTGCCAGCAGCTTGGGAGGGAAACTGTTTTTT	CASSLGGKLFF	NA	TRBJ1-4	TRBV5-4	NA
TGTGCCAGTAGTCGCGGGATCTCCTATAATTCACCCCTCCACTTT	CASSRGISYNSPLHF	NA	TRBJ1-6	TRBV19	few
TGTGCCAGCAGCGAACTCAGCAACTTAAGACTAGCGGCCTCCTACGAGCAGTACTTC	CASSELSNLRLAASYEQYF	TRBD2	TRBJ2-7	TRBV11-2	once
TGTGCCAGCAGCTTGGACAACAATGAGCAGTTCTTC	CASSLDNNEQFF	NA	TRBJ2-1	TRBV5-4	once
TGTGCCAGCAGCCGACAGGCGGGTCACGAGCAGTACTTC	CASSRQAGHEQYF	NA	TRBJ2-7	TRBV6-5	NA
TGTGCCAGCAGTGAGGACCTTCGGGGATTAGGGGGAAACACCATATATTTT	CASSEDLRGLGGNTIYF	NA	TRBJ1-3	TRBV2	once
TGTGCCAGCAGCCATGGGAGCTACGAGCAGTACTTC	CASSHGSYEQYF	NA	TRBJ2-7	TRBV5-6	NA
TGTGCCAGCACCGGGACAGGAGGGCATCAGCCCCAGCATTTT	CASTGTGGHQPQHF	TRBD1	TRBJ1-5	TRBV27	NA
TGTGCCAGCAGCCTAGGACAGGGAATAGACACTGAAGCTTTCTTT	CASSLGQGIDTEAFF	TRBD1	TRBJ1-1	TRBV9	NA
TGTGCCAGCGACAGGGGTAGCAATCAGCCCCAGCATTTT	CASDRGSNQPQHF	TRBD1	TRBJ1-5	TRBV2	NA
TGTGCCAGCAGCGTCTCGGGACTAGCGACGTTTCGTAAGTTCTTC	CASSVSGLATFRKFF	TRBD2	TRBJ2-1	TRBV9	once
TGTGCCAGCAGGGCACCGCTCCACCTGGAAAAACTGTTTTTT	CASRAPLHLEKLFF	NA	TRBJ1-4	TRBV2	NA